Below are 28 T cell receptor beta chains sequenced from a single sample in a study of blood T cell repertoires in COVID-19. Libraries were prepared by immunoSEQ multiplex PCR; TCRdb keeps only in-frame clonotypes and omits some of them. The sample includes 200,000 to 300,000 clones, 82% of them seen just once. Sequencing was done on a sample of peripheral blood. The receptors here all came from a woman aged 60 to 75 with active or convalescent COVID-19.

This clone showed up just once. Additional DNA sequences in this sample encode the identical CDR3. The chain links TRBV7-9 to TRBJ1-1; D perhaps matches TRBD1 (5 bases). The CDR3 totals 13 residues. Trimming took 1 base from V and 5 from J, leaving 8 bases between them. Per the germline V gene, CDR1 is SEHNR and CDR2 is FQNEAQ (reference sequence). CDR3 sequence: CASSLDGGTEAFF. The CDR3 region has the DNA TGTGCCAGCAGCTTAGACGGGGGGACTGAAGCTTTCTTT.

This clone was counted ten times or more. V usage is TRBV4-1 and J usage is TRBJ2-2, with 7 bases aligning to TRBD2. Germline trimming cut 1 base from V and 5 bases from J; bases unmatched to any gene: 13. CDR1 is MGHRA, CDR2 YSYEKL, per germline. The CDR3 covers 18 residues. The CDR3 DNA follows: TGCGCCAGCAGCCAAGCGAAGGCACGGGGGGACCGAACCGGGGAGCTGTTTTTT. Its translation is CASSQAKARGDRTGELFF.

The chain has TRBV19 and TRBJ1-5, with TRBD1 as a possible D gene (6 bases). The CDR3 contains 16 residues. Looked up from germline, CDR1 is LNHDA and CDR2 is SQIVND (reference sequence). V dropped 4 bases and J dropped 2 bases, with 15 bases sitting between them. This CDR3 is CASSSSQGIGNQPQHF. In DNA, the CDR3 is TGTGCCAGTAGTAGTTCGCAGGGGATTGGCAATCAGCCCCAGCATTTT.

The chain combines TRBV2 with TRBJ2-7; D remains ambiguous. CDR1 SNHLY and CDR2 FYNNEI come from the germline V gene. This CDR3 has 13 amino acids. V lost 4 bases and J 3 bases, leaving 10 bases between the germline ends. The CDR3 loop reads CASSAGFLYEQYF. CDR3 DNA sequence: TGTGCCAGCAGTGCGGGTTTCCTCTACGAGCAGTACTTC.

This chain connects TRBV5-1 to TRBJ1-6; 9 nucleotides align to TRBD1. The V segment lost 5 bases and the J segment 9 bases; nucleotides outside the gene matches: 6. CDR1 is SGHRS, CDR2 YFSETQ, per germline. This CDR3 is built from 14 residues. The CDR3 protein is CASSPGQGGSPLHF. For the CDR3, the DNA is TGCGCCAGCAGTCCGGGACAGGGAGGTTCACCCCTCCACTTT.

This sequence joins TRBV4-2 and TRBJ1-1; 7 bases are shared with TRBD1. This CDR3 spans 11 amino acids. V was pared by 6 bases and J by 14 bases, with 9 bases of the junction left unmatched. The germline V gene encodes CDR1 LGHNA and CDR2 YNFKEQ. Here the CDR3 DNA reads TGTGCCAGCAGGAATAACAGGGGTGCGTTCTTT. It is translated as CASRNNRGAFF.

The chain employs TRBV6-2 or TRBV6-3 and TRBJ1-6; 7 bases are a match to TRBD1. V gave up 6 bases and J gave up 16 bases; unmatched junction bases: 15. The CDR3 has 14 amino acids. From germline, CDR1 is MNHEY and CDR2 SVGEGT. The CDR3 region is CASSSRQGGEGLHF. DNA for the CDR3: TGTGCCAGCAGCTCCAGACAGGGAGGTGAGGGGCTCCACTTT.

The chain couples TRBV10-3 to TRBJ2-3; D is unresolved. CDR3 length: 14 amino acids. V lost 0 bases and J lost 1, with 5 bases in between. The V gene's germline CDR1 is ENHRY and CDR2 SYGVKD. CDR3 bases: TGTGCCATCAGTGAGTCCCTCCGCACAGATACGCAGTATTTT. It yields the protein CAISESLRTDTQYF.

The gene calls are TRBV5-5 and TRBJ2-1; 7 nucleotides agree with TRBD1. The CDR3 totals 16 residues. J gave up 3 bases and V 4 bases, and 10 bases lay outside the gene matches. The germline V gene has CDR1 SGHKS and CDR2 YYEKEE (reference sequence). CDR3 residues: CASSPKDRNLYNEQFF. The CDR3 DNA sequence: TGTGCCAGCAGCCCCAAGGACAGGAACCTCTACAATGAGCAGTTCTTC.

The chain is built from TRBV11-2 and TRBJ1-1; D is unclear. This CDR3 has 14 residues. The V end was cut by 1 base, the J end by 1 base, with 7 bases between. Germline values: CDR1 SGHAT, CDR2 FQNNGV. CDR3 sequence reads: CASSLGARNTEAFF. CDR3 sequence (DNA): TGTGCCAGCAGCTTAGGCGCAAGGAACACTGAAGCTTTCTTT.

Regarding this clone: Other DNA sequences in the sample encode the same CDR3. The chain is built from TRBV5-1 and TRBJ1-5, with D perhaps matching TRBD1 (6 bases). Germline loops: CDR1 SGHRS, CDR2 YFSETQ. This CDR3 region has 17 residues. Trimming took off 4 bases at V and 2 bases at J, with 19 bases between the two ends. The CDR3 nucleotides are TGCGCCAGCAGCCCTAACCCGGGGGGGCGCGGCAATCAGCCCCAGCATTTT. This translates into CASSPNPGGRGNQPQHF.

J is TRBJ2-3 and V is TRBV24-1; weak D call: TRBD2 (6 bases). V dropped 4 bases and J dropped 1 base, with 11 bases sitting between them. Germline CDR1 reads KGHDR; CDR2 reads SFDVKD. The CDR3 runs 15 residues. In nucleotides, the CDR3 is TGTGCCACCAGTGAACCCGGGGAGGGCACAGATACGCAGTATTTT. It encodes CATSEPGEGTDTQYF.

The V and J genes are TRBV11-2 and TRBJ2-2; 11 bases line up with TRBD2. Germline CDR1 reads SGHAT; CDR2 reads FQNNGV. Unmatched junction bases numbered 4, after V lost 4 bases and J lost 6 bases. The CDR3 contains 15 residues. For the CDR3, the DNA is TGTGCCAGCAGCTCGACTAGCGGGGTTCCCGGGGAGCTGTTTTTT. This encodes CASSSTSGVPGELFF. The full variable domain, in which reference TRBV11-2 and TRBJ2-2 provide the parts outside the CDR3, is EAGVAQSPRYKIIEKRQSVAFWCNPISGHATLYWYQQILGQGPKLLIQFQNNGVVDDSQLPKDRFSAERLKGVDSTLKIQPAKLEDSAVYLCASSSTSGVPGELFFGEGSRLTVL.

The chain combines TRBV11-3 with TRBJ2-1; D gene unclear. The germline V gene encodes CDR1 SGHNT and CDR2 YENEEA. Between the trimmed V and J ends, which lost 1 base and 2 bases, there was a span of 9 bases. CDR3 length equals 15 residues. CDR3 DNA sequence: TGTGCCAGCAGCTTAGGGAGAGGAACCTACAATGAGCAGTTCTTC. This codes for CASSLGRGTYNEQFF. Together with reference TRBV11-3 and TRBJ2-1, the CDR3 gives the full variable domain: EAGVVQSPRYKIIEKKQPVAFWCNPISGHNTLYWYLQNLGQGPELLIRYENEEAVDDSQLPKDRFSAERLKGVDSTLKIQPAELGDSAVYLCASSLGRGTYNEQFFGPGTRLTVL.

The chain has TRBV7-3 and TRBJ2-3; TRBD1 might be the D (5 bases). Trimming left V 4 bases short and J 4 bases short, with 9 bases between. Germline V gene sequence: CDR1 SGHTA, CDR2 FQGTGA. This CDR3 contains 13 residues. CDR3 coding DNA: TGTGCCAGCAGCTCACAGGCCTCAGATACGCAGTATTTT. This encodes CASSSQASDTQYF.

The genes are TRBV18 and TRBJ2-2, with 9 bases that match TRBD1. CDR1 is KGHSH, CDR2 LQKENI, per germline. V trimming: 3 bases; J trimming: 6 bases; junction bases outside the gene matches: 5. CDR3 length equals 15 residues. In DNA, the CDR3 is TGTGCCAGCTCACCGGGACAGGGAGAGGCCGGGGAGCTGTTTTTT. Protein sequence: CASSPGQGEAGELFF.

The V call is TRBV5-4, the J call TRBJ2-1, with 8 positions matching TRBD2. Germline V CDR1 and CDR2: SGHNT, YYREEE (reference sequence). The CDR3 contains 12 residues. The V segment lost 2 bases and the J segment 11 bases; nucleotides outside the gene matches: 3. Written as DNA, the CDR3 is TGTGCCAGCAGCTTTGGCGGGGGGCAGCAGTTCTTC. The encoded protein is CASSFGGGQQFF. Filled out from reference TRBV5-4 and TRBJ2-1, the complete variable domain reads ETGVTQSPTHLIKTRGQQVTLRCSSQSGHNTVSWYQQALGQGPQFIFQYYREEENGRGNFPPRFSGLQFPNYSSELNVNALELDDSALYLCASSFGGGQQFFGPGTRLTVL.

The CDR3 spells CASSPAGGRTGELFF. In nucleotides, the CDR3 is TGTGCCAGCAGCCCGGCAGGGGGCAGGACCGGGGAGCTGTTTTTT. The rearrangement links TRBV14 to TRBJ2-2; the match to TRBD1 covers 8 bases. This CDR3 has 15 amino acids. Looked up from germline, CDR1 is SGHDN and CDR2 is FVKESK. The junction had 6 bases not matched to a gene; V was cut back by 4 bases and J by 5 bases.

This clone was seen a few times. The chain recombines TRBV5-1 with TRBJ2-2, with 8 bases that match TRBD1. In germline, CDR1 is SGHRS, CDR2 YFSETQ. V was clipped by 2 bases and J by 7 bases; unmatched bases: 4. The CDR3 loop spans 14 amino acids. In nucleotides, the CDR3 is TGCGCCAGCAGCTTTTCCACAGGGGGCGGGGAGCTGTTTTTT. Its protein product is CASSFSTGGGELFF.

The chain is built from TRBV6-5 and TRBJ2-7, with D possibly TRBD2 on 5 matching bases. The germline gives CDR1 MNHEY, CDR2 SVGAGI. V was cut by 5 bases and J by 4 bases, with 15 bases left in between. This CDR3 spans 14 amino acids. The CDR3: CASSPPSGSYEQYF. Here the CDR3 DNA reads TGTGCCAGCAGTCCTCCTTCGGGATCTTACGAGCAGTACTTC.

This clone was detected a few times. This chain connects TRBV2 to TRBJ2-4; weak D call: TRBD2 (5 bases). Per the germline V gene, CDR1 is SNHLY and CDR2 is FYNNEI. Trimming stripped 1 base from V and 0 bases from J, with 10 bases between. The CDR3 is 16 residues long. The CDR3 region has the DNA TGTGCCAGCAGTGAAGAAGCGGTTGTAGCCAAAAACATTCAGTACTTC. Protein: CASSEEAVVAKNIQYF.

The V gene is TRBV6-5, the J gene TRBJ1-1; no firm D call. Germline values: CDR1 MNHEY, CDR2 SVGAGI. The V end lost 6 bases, the J end lost 4 bases, and 12 bases lay between the germline ends. This CDR3 region has 13 residues. The CDR3 here is CASRGYAGTEAFF. CDR3 nucleotide sequence: TGTGCCAGCAGGGGCTACGCGGGCACTGAAGCTTTCTTT.

This clone was detected only a few times. V gene TRBV9 combines with J gene TRBJ2-7, with D possibly being TRBD1 (6 bases). V was trimmed by 0 bases and J by 3 bases, leaving 16 bases between them. CDR1 is SGDLS and CDR2 is YYNGEE in the germline V gene. CDR3 size: 16 residues. The CDR3 coding sequence is TGTGCCAGCAGCGTAGGCTGGACAGCGTCTTTCTACGAGCAGTACTTC. Translating gives CASSVGWTASFYEQYF.

This clone was picked up one time. The J gene is TRBJ1-1, the V gene TRBV27; possible D gene TRBD1, 6 bases. Trimming stripped 7 bases from V and 0 bases from J, with 9 bases between. The V gene's germline CDR1 is MNHEY and CDR2 SMNVEV (reference sequence). CDR3 length equals 13 residues. CDR3 amino acids: CASTTGVNTEAFF. The CDR3 DNA reads as TGTGCCAGCACGACAGGCGTGAACACTGAAGCTTTCTTT.

In its sample, this clone was seen a few times. V is TRBV19 and J is TRBJ1-1; the D gene is possibly TRBD1 (6 bases). Germline V gene data show CDR1 as LNHDA and CDR2 as SQIVND (reference sequence). This CDR3 has 12 amino acids. Trimming left V 7 bases short and J 4 bases short, with 10 bases between. Written as DNA, the CDR3 is TGTGCCAGTAATCAGGGGTCCACTGAAGCTTTCTTT. It encodes CASNQGSTEAFF.

The CDR3 DNA sequence: TGTGCCAGCAGCTTGTGGTCAGGGGCTGGCTACACCTTC. Encoded protein: CASSLWSGAGYTF. The V call is TRBV5-6, the J call TRBJ1-2, with a tentative D call TRBD1 (6 bases). Between the trimmed V and J ends, which lost 1 base and 7 bases, there was a span of 11 bases. CDR1 and CDR2 from the germline V gene are SGHDT and YYEEEE. The CDR3 loop spans 13 amino acids.

The V gene is TRBV5-1, the J gene TRBJ2-1, with 14 nucleotides matching TRBD2. The CDR3 runs to 20 residues. Per the germline V gene, CDR1 is SGHRS and CDR2 is YFSETQ. Unmatched junction bases numbered 13, after V lost 5 bases and J lost 0 bases. CDR3 region: CASRSSPGTSGGSSYNEQFF. DNA for the CDR3: TGCGCCAGCAGGTCCTCACCGGGGACTAGCGGGGGATCCTCCTACAATGAGCAGTTCTTC.

This clone has just a few counts. The J gene is TRBJ2-5, the V gene TRBV21-1; no DNA check was done on the table's D call, TRBD1. TRBV21-1 is listed as a pseudogene. This CDR3 spans 15 amino acids. This chain's CDR3 is CASSTKTGWRETQYF. The CDR3 DNA sequence: TGTGCCAGCAGCACCAAGACAGGGTGGAGGGAGACCCAGTACTTC.